Included here is one T cell receptor (beta chain) sequence, with context. Only Caucasian adults living in Nashville, Tennessee made up the donor group. This specimen comes from a study of shared clonotypes between healthy human individuals. The CDR3 totals 14 residues. The V gene end was trimmed by 4 bases and the J gene end by 0 bases; junction bases not matched to a gene: 1. Germline V gene data show CDR1 as SGHDT and CDR2 as YYEEEE. The method was immunoSEQ multiplex PCR; TCRdb's version includes in-frame clones alone and lacks a portion of them. The top ten hold roughly 0.13% of the sample, which has millions of clones, about 95% seen once.

The sample comprised naive CD4+ T cells sorted from blood. The subset was: CD45RA+ positively selected. The receptor's source is a man aged 18 to 35 in good health. The chain couples TRBV5-6 to TRBJ2-7, with TRBD2 matching 10 bases. CDR3 bases: TGTGCCAGCAGCACTAGCGGGGCCTCCTACGAGCAGTACTTC. Amino acids: CASSTSGASYEQYF. The complete variable domain, with remaining parts taken from reference TRBV5-6 and TRBJ2-7, reads DAGVTQSPTHLIKTRGQQVTLRCSPKSGHDTVSWYQQALGQGPQFIFQYYEEEERQRGNFPDRFSGHQFPNYSSELNVNALLLGDSALYLCASSTSGASYEQYFGPGTRLTVT.